What follows is one T cell receptor beta chain and its context. What it recognizes is unknown. The sample has other DNA sequences that encode this CDR3 too. The data belong to a study of a mutant IDH1 vaccine in newly diagnosed glioma. Background on the study: Patients got their first vaccination 4-6 weeks after radiotherapy alone, or with temozolomide cycles. Antecedent treatment encompassed radiotherapy, temozolomide, or their combination; the majority received both.

Profiled with immunoSEQ multiplex PCR; TCRdb holds only in-frame clones, not every one. The sample has tens of thousands of clones; 70% to 90% are singletons. Indicated time point: week 5, during vaccination. Each dose delivered 300 ug of mutant IDH1 20-mer peptide subcutaneously with imiquimod. Study conclusions and caveats: With respect to changes in top peripheral T cell clonotypes, pseudoprogression seemed unrelated.

Germline CDR1 SGHRS, CDR2 YFSETQ. Deletions cut 0 bases from V and 5 bases from J, with 8 bases between. The CDR3 is 13 residues long. The chain joins TRBV5-1 to TRBJ1-2; D remains ambiguous. The starting material was PBMCs, obtained from a glioma patient whose treatment included an IDH1 peptide vaccine. The receptor's source is a man aged 35-49 years with glioma. The CDR3 coding sequence is TGCGCCAGCAGCTTGGAGGCAGCATATGGCTACACCTTC. Translated: CASSLEAAYGYTF.